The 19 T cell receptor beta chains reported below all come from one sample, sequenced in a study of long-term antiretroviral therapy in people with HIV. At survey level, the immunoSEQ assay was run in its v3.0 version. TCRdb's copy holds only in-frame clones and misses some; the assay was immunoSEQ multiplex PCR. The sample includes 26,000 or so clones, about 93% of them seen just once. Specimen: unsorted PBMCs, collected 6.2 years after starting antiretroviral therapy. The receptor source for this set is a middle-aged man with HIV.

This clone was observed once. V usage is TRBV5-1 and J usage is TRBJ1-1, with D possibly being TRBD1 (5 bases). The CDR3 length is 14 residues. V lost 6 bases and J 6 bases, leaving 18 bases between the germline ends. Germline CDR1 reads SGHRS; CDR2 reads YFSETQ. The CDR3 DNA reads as TGCGCCAGCACCCAGGGTTACGATTACTCTGAAGCTTTCTTT. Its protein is CASTQGYDYSEAFF.

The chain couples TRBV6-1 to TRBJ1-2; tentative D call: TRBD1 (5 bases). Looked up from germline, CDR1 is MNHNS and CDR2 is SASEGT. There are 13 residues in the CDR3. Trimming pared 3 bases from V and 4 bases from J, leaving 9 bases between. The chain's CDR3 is CASSEGGIYGYTF. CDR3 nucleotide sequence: TGTGCCAGCAGTGAGGGGGGTATCTATGGCTACACCTTC.

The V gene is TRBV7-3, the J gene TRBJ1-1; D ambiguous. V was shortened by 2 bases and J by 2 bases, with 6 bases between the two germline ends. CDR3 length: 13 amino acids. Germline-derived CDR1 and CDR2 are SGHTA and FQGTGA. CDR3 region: CASSLPGNTEAFF. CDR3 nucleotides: TGTGCCAGCAGCTTACCCGGTAACACTGAAGCTTTCTTT. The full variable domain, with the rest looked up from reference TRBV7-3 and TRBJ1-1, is GAGVSQTPSNKVTEKGKYVELRCDPISGHTALYWYRQSLGQGPEFLIYFQGTGAADDSGLPNDRFFAVRPEGSVSTLKIQRTERGDSAVYLCASSLPGNTEAFFGQGTRLTVV.

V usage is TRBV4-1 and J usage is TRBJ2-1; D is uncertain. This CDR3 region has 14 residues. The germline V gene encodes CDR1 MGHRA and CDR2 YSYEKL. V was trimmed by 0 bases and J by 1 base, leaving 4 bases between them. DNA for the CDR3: TGCGCCAGCAGCCAAGATCCTTCCTACAATGAGCAGTTCTTC. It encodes CASSQDPSYNEQFF.

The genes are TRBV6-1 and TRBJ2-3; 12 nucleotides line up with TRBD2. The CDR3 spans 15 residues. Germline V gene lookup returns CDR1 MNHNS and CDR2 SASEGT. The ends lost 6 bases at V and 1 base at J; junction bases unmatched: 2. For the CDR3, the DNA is TGTGCCAGCAGAGGACTAGCGGGGCGCACAGATACGCAGTATTTT. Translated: CASRGLAGRTDTQYF.

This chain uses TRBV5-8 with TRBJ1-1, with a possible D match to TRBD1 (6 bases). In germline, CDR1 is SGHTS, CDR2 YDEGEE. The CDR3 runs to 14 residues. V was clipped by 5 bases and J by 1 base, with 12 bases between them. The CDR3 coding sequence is TGTGCCAGCAGTTACCGGGACAAGAACACTGAAGCTTTCTTT. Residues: CASSYRDKNTEAFF. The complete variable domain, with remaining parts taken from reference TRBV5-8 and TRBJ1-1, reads EAGVTQSPTHLIKTRGQQATLRCSPISGHTSVYWYQQALGLGLQFLLWYDEGEERNRGNFPPRFSGRQFPNYSSELNVNALELEDSALYLCASSYRDKNTEAFFGQGTRLTVV.

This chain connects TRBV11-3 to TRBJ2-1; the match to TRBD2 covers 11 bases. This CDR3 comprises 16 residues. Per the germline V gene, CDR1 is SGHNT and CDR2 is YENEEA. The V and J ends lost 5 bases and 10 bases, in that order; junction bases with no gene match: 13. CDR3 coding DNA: TGTGCCAGCAGCCTTTACTTTAGCGGGAGGGGTGAGGAGCAGTTCTTC. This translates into CASSLYFSGRGEEQFF. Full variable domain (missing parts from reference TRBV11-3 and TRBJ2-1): EAGVVQSPRYKIIEKKQPVAFWCNPISGHNTLYWYLQNLGQGPELLIRYENEEAVDDSQLPKDRFSAERLKGVDSTLKIQPAELGDSAVYLCASSLYFSGRGEEQFFGPGTRLTVL.

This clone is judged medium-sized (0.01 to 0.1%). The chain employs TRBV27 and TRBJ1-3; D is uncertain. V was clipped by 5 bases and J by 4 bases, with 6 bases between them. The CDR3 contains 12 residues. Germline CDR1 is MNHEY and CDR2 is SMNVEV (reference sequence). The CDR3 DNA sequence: TGTGCCAGCAGTGATTCCGGAAACACCATATATTTT. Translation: CASSDSGNTIYF.

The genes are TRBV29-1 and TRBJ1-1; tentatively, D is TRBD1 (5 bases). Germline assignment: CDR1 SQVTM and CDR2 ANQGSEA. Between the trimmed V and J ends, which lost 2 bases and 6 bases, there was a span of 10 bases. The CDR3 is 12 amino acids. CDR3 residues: CSVESGTAEAFF. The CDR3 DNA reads TGCAGCGTTGAATCGGGGACGGCTGAAGCTTTCTTT. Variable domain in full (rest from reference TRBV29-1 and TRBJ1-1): SAVISQKPSRDICQRGTSLTIQCQVDSQVTMMFWYRQQPGQSLTLIATANQGSEATYESGFVIDKFPISRPNLTFSTLTVSNMSPEDSSIYLCSVESGTAEAFFGQGTRLTVV.

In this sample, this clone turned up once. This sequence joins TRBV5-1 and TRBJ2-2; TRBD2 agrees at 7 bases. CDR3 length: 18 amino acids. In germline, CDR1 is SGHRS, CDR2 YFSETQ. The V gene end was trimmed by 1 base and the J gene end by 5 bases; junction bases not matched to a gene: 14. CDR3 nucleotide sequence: TGCGCCAGCAGCTTGCCGACCCTAGCGGCAAGAGATACCGGGGAGCTGTTTTTT. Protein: CASSLPTLAARDTGELFF.

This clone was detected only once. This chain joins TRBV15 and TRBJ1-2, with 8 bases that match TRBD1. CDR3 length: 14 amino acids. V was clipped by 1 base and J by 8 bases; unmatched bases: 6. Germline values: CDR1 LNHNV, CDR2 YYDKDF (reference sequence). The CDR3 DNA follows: TGTGCCACCAGCAGAGGAGGGACAGGCTTCGGCTACACCTTC. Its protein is CATSRGGTGFGYTF.

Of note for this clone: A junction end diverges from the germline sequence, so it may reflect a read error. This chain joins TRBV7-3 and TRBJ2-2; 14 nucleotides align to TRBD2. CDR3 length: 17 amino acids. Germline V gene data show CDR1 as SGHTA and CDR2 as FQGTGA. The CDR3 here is CASSVTGLAGGTGELFF. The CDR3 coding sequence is TGTGCCAGCAGCGTAACCGGACTAGCGGGAGGCACCGGGGAGCTGTTTTTT.

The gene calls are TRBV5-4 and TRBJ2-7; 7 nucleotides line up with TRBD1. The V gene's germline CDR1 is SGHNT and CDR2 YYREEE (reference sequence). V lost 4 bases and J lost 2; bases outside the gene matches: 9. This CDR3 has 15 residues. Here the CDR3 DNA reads TGTGCCAGCAGCCCCCCCGACAGGGAACCCTACGAGCAGTACTTC. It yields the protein CASSPPDREPYEQYF.

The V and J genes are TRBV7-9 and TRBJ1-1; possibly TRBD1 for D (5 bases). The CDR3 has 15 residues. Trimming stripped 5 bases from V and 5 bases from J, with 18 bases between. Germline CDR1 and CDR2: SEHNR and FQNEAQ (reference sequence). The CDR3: CASSTVGTGGTEAFF. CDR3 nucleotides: TGTGCCAGCAGCACAGTGGGGACGGGAGGGACTGAAGCTTTCTTT.

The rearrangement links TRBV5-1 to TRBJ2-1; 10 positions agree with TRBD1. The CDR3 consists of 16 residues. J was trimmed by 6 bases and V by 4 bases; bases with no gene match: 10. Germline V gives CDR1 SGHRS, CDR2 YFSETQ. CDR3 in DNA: TGCGCCAGCAGCAGACAGGGGGCTGAGGTCTCCAATGAGCAGTTCTTC. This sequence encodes CASSRQGAEVSNEQFF.

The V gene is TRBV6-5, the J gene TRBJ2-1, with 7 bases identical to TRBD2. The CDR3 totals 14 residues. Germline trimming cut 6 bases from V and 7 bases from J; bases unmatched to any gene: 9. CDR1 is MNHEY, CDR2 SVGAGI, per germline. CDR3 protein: CASRTLATMNEQFF. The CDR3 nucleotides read TGTGCCAGCAGGACACTAGCGACGATGAATGAGCAGTTCTTC.

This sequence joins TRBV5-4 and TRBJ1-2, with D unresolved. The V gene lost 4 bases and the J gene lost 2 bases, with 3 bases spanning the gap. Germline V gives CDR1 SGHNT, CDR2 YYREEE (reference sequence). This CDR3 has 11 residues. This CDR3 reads CASSLNYGYTF. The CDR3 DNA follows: TGTGCCAGCAGCCTCAACTATGGCTACACCTTC. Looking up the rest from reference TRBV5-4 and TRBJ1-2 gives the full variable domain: ETGVTQSPTHLIKTRGQQVTLRCSSQSGHNTVSWYQQALGQGPQFIFQYYREEENGRGNFPPRFSGLQFPNYSSELNVNALELDDSALYLCASSLNYGYTFGSGTRLTVV.

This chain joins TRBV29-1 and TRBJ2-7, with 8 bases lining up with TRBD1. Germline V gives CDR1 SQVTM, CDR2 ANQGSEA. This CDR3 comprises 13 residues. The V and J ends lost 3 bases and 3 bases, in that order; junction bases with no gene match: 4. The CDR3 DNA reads TGCAGCGTTGAGCCAACAGGGGGCTACGAGCAGTACTTC. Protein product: CSVEPTGGYEQYF.

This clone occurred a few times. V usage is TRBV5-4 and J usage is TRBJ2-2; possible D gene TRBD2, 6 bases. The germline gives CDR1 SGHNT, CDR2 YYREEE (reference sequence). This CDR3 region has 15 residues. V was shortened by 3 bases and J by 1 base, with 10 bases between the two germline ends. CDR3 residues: CASSWGSGNTGELFF. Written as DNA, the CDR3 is TGTGCCAGCAGCTGGGGTAGCGGGAACACCGGGGAGCTGTTTTTT.